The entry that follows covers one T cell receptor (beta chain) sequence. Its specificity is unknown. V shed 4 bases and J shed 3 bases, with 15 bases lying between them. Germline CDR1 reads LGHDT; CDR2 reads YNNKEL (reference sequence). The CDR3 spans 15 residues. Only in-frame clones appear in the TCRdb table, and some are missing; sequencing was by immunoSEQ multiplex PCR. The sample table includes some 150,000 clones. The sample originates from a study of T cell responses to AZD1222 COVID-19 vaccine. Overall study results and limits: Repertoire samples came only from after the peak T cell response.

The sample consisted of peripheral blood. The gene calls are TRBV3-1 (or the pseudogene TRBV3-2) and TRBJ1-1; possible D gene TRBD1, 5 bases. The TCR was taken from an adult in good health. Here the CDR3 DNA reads TGTGCCAGCAGCCTGGGACCATCGAGGGACACTGAAGCTTTCTTT. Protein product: CASSLGPSRDTEAFF.